This is a list of T cell receptor beta chains from one sample in a study of CD8+CD57+ T cells in acquired aplastic anemia. TCRdb analysed the reads with MiXCR anew, one entry per CDR3 protein. The table has approximately 190,000 distinct CDR3 sequences, around 47% seen once; the top ten hold 8% to 10%. Sequences were obtained from sorted CD4+, CD8+, or CD8+CD57+ T cells (not recorded which) from PBMCs. These receptors were collected from a human donor with aplastic anemia. The CDR3 runs from the conserved cysteine through the conserved F or W. Each record gives: clone size, D gene, J gene, V gene, CDR3 DNA, CDR3 protein. The D gene is left open where the match is weak. For some rows the clone size is stated as once, few or many, or as a class when expanded; others skip it.

>-|-|TRBJ2-5|TRBV3-1
TGCGCCAGCAGCCAAGTAGGACAAGAGACCCAGTGCTTC
CASSQVGQETQCF
>-|-|TRBJ2-1|TRBV24-1
TGTGCCACCAAAGTGGGGAATGAGCAGTTCTTC
CATKVGNEQFF
>-|-|TRBJ1-4|TRBV30
TGTGCCTGGAGTGTATGGTCGGAAAAACTGTTTTTT
CAWSVWSEKLFF
>-|TRBD2|TRBJ2-1|TRBV12-3/TRBV12-4
TGTGCCAGCAGTTTAGCTGGACTAGCGGGCGCCTACAATGAGCAGTTCTTC
CASSLAGLAGAYNEQFF
>once|-|TRBJ1-4|TRBV19
TGTGCCAGTAGTTCTTTGGGTACGGATGAAAAACTGTTTTTT
CASSSLGTDEKLFF
>many|TRBD1|TRBJ2-1|TRBV6-1
TGTGCCAGCAGTGCCCAAGGACAGGGGGCGGGAAATGAGCAGTTCTTC
CASSAQGQGAGNEQFF
>-|TRBD1|TRBJ1-4|TRBV11-2
TGTGCCAGCAGCTTAGGGGGACAGGGGAGGGAAAAACTGTTTTTT
CASSLGGQGREKLFF
>many|TRBD1|TRBJ2-1|TRBV7-3
TGTGCCAGCAGCTCTGGGGGGACAGGGGCCTACAATGAGCAGTTCTTC
CASSSGGTGAYNEQFF
>-|-|TRBJ2-4|TRBV5-4
TGTGCCAGCAGCTTGGGACTTAAAGAGGGGGTGGCCAAAAACATTCAGTACTTC
CASSLGLKEGVAKNIQYF
>-|TRBD1|TRBJ2-7|TRBV10-3
TGTGCCATCCGAGACAGGGCGGTGAACGAGCAGTACTTC
CAIRDRAVNEQYF
>-|-|TRBJ1-3|TRBV10-3
TGTGCCATCAGTGAGACGAGTGGAAACACCATATATTTT
CAISETSGNTIYF
>many|TRBD1|TRBJ2-1|TRBV6-6
TGTGCCAGCAGTTACTCCCGACAGGGTGGGGATGAGCAGTTCTTC
CASSYSRQGGDEQFF
>-|TRBD2|TRBJ2-1|TRBV24-1
TGTGCCACCAGTCCTTACGGGACTAGCGGAAGGTTGTACAATGAGCAGTTCTTC
CATSPYGTSGRLYNEQFF
>few|-|TRBJ2-1|TRBV10-3
TGTGCCATCAGTGGATCCAGCGGCTATGAGCAGTTCTTC
CAISGSSGYEQFF
>-|TRBD1|TRBJ2-1|TRBV11-1
TGTGCCAGCAGCAAACGGACAGGGGGTAACAATGAGCAGTTCTTC
CASSKRTGGNNEQFF
>-|TRBD1|TRBJ1-2|TRBV12-3/TRBV12-4
TGTGCCAGCAGGGGGACAGCGATTAACTATGGCTACACCTTC
CASRGTAINYGYTF
>many|TRBD2|TRBJ2-5|TRBV19
TGTGCCACTCGTGGTGGGGCACCACCTAGCGGGAGCGGCGGTTTGGAGACCCAGTACTTC
CATRGGAPPSGSGGLETQYF
>-|-|TRBJ2-5|TRBV15
TGTGCCACCAGCAGAGATCGGCTGGCCTGGGAGACCCAGTACTTC
CATSRDRLAWETQYF
>-|-|TRBJ2-7|TRBV25-1
TGTGCCAGCAGTGAATCTGCGGGGAAATTCTACGAGCAGTACTTC
CASSESAGKFYEQYF
>-|-|TRBJ2-3|TRBV15
TGTGCCACCAGCAGAGACGGACGGGGCACAGATACGCAGTATTTT
CATSRDGRGTDTQYF
>few|TRBD1|TRBJ2-2|TRBV11-2
TGTGCCAGCAGACGACCGGGACAGGTCGTCACCGGGGAGCTGTTTTTT
CASRRPGQVVTGELFF
>-|-|TRBJ1-2|TRBV29-1
TGCAGCGTTCAGAACAGGGCACTAGGCTACACCTTC
CSVQNRALGYTF
>-|-|TRBJ1-1|TRBV18
TGTGCCAGCTCACGCGGAGCGAACACTGAAGCTTTCTTT
CASSRGANTEAFF
>-|-|TRBJ1-1|TRBV19
TGTGCCAGTAGTACAATGGGGGCGAACACTGAAGCTTTCTTT
CASSTMGANTEAFF
>few|-|TRBJ1-1|TRBV12-3/TRBV12-4
TGTGCCAGCAGTTCGCGGCCAAGGGTAGGGGGGTTAGGGAACACTGAAGCTTTCTTT
CASSSRPRVGGLGNTEAFF
>many|TRBD1|TRBJ1-1|TRBV5-1
TGCGCCAGCAGCTTGGTACAGGGGGCGGCTGAAGCTTTCTTT
CASSLVQGAAEAFF
>-|-|TRBJ1-2|TRBV19
TGTGCCAGTAGTATAGGGTTTGACATCGTGAGAGGCTACACCTTC
CASSIGFDIVRGYTF
>-|-|TRBJ1-4|TRBV11-1
TGTGCCAGCAGCTTAGCGTTTGCCCAGGGAACTAATGAAAAACTGTTTTTT
CASSLAFAQGTNEKLFF
>many|TRBD2|TRBJ2-7|TRBV5-1
TGCGCCAGCAGCTTGAGGCTAGCGGGAGGGTACGAGCAGTACTTC
CASSLRLAGGYEQYF
>few|TRBD2|TRBJ2-2|TRBV27
TGTGCCAGCAGTTCCTTGGGACTAGCGGGAGGAGGGGAGCTGTTTTTT
CASSSLGLAGGGELFF
>-|-|TRBJ2-4|TRBV5-4
TGTGCCAGCAGCTTGGTTGGGGGTGCCAAAAACATTCGGTACTTC
CASSLVGGAKNIRYF
>-|-|TRBJ2-3|TRBV2
TGTGCCAGCAGTGAGGAGGGGACAGATACGCAGTATTTT
CASSEEGTDTQYF
>-|TRBD2|TRBJ2-3|TRBV5-5
TGTGCCAGCAGCGGGAGGGGAGGGGACACAGATACGCAGTATTTT
CASSGRGGDTDTQYF
>-|-|TRBJ2-7|TRBV3-1
TGTGCCAGCAGCCATGGGGGCGGGACAGACTTCCCCTACGAGCAGTACTTC
CASSHGGGTDFPYEQYF
>few|-|TRBJ1-4|TRBV10-3
TGTGCCATCAGTGGAGGAGGGAAGGGCCTGTTTTTT
CAISGGGKGLFF
>few|TRBD1|TRBJ2-7|TRBV5-1
TGCGCCACCCGACAGGGGGATTCCTACGAGCAGTACTTC
CATRQGDSYEQYF
>many|-|TRBJ1-1|TRBV9
TGTGCCAGCAGCCCCACCCAGGGGAACACTGAAGCTTTCTTT
CASSPTQGNTEAFF
>-|-|TRBJ1-3|TRBV12-3/TRBV12-4
TGCGCCAGCAGCCCCCCCGAAAACACCATATATTTT
CASSPPENTIYF
>-|-|TRBJ1-6|TRBV2
TGTGCCAGCAGTGAGCGACGTAATAATTCACCCCTCCACTTT
CASSERRNNSPLHF
>-|TRBD2|TRBJ2-3|TRBV12-3/TRBV12-4
TGTGCCAGCAGTTTAGTTTGGGCTAGCGGATACACAGATACGCAGTATTTT
CASSLVWASGYTDTQYF
>-|-|TRBJ1-2|TRBV24-1
TGTGCCGCCCCACCCAGGAGGGAGGGCTATGGCTACACCTTC
CAAPPRREGYGYTF
>-|TRBD2|TRBJ2-2|TRBV7-8
TGTGCCAGCATCGAACTAGCGGTTAACACCGGGGAGCTGTTTTTT
CASIELAVNTGELFF
>many|-|TRBJ1-3|TRBV12-3/TRBV12-4
TGTGCCAGTATCGCGGGCGGTCGAGGAAACACCATATATTTT
CASIAGGRGNTIYF
>many|-|TRBJ2-6|TRBV2
TGTGCCAGCAGGTTCGACAGGTTCTTCTCTGGGGCCAACGTCCTGACTTTC
CASRFDRFFSGANVLTF
>-|TRBD1|TRBJ2-7|TRBV5-1
TGCGCCAGCAGCTTGGGGGACAGGGCGGATTACGAGCAGTACTTC
CASSLGDRADYEQYF
>-|-|TRBJ2-5|TRBV20-1
TGCAGTGCTAGGGGGGGGCAACAAGAGACCCAGTACTTC
CSARGGQQETQYF
>many|-|TRBJ2-1|TRBV24-1
TGTGCCACCAGTGGGTCAGGTACCCAGACCTGCAATGAGCAGTTCTTC
CATSGSGTQTCNEQFF
>few|-|TRBJ1-1|TRBV25-1
TGTGCCAGCACCCCAGGGGCCAGCCAGAACACTGAAGCTTTCTTT
CASTPGASQNTEAFF
>-|TRBD2|TRBJ2-7|TRBV20-1
TGCAGTGCTAGCAGAGGCCCAGCGGGAGACAGCAACGAGCAGTACTTC
CSASRGPAGDSNEQYF
>-|TRBD2|TRBJ2-1|TRBV20-1
TGCAGTGCTAGAGATCCTTCCGGGACTAGCGGCTACAATGAGCAGTTCTTC
CSARDPSGTSGYNEQFF
>-|-|TRBJ2-3|TRBV2
TGTGCCAGCAGTGATTGGCAGCCTGATGCGGATACGCAGTATTTT
CASSDWQPDADTQYF
>few|-|TRBJ1-1|TRBV2
TGTGCCAGCAGTGAAGGAGGCAGATACACTGAAGCTTTCTTT
CASSEGGRYTEAFF